This T cell receptor beta chain was identified in a study of OX40 agonist ivuxolimab in advanced cancers. For the study at large: The mean age was about 61 years, ranging from 23 to 79, with around four fifths of participants male. Study results and limitations: Both blood CD4+ and CD8+ T cells showed clonal growth by week 6 at 0.1 to 3.0 mg/kg.

Sampled blood was obtained at baseline, cycle 4 day 1, and cycle 7 day 1. The data were produced by immunoSEQ multiplex PCR, yet TCRdb's version contains in-frame clones alone and is incomplete. This table has around 62,000 clones, around nine tenths appearing once. From germline, CDR1 is KGHSH and CDR2 LQKENI. The V end lost 2 bases, the J end lost 5 bases, and 21 bases lay between the germline ends. The CDR3 runs to 17 residues. Turning to this clone: Antigen unknown.

This clonotype originated in an adult with an advanced solid tumor such as melanoma, head and neck, liver or kidney cancer. Sequences were derived from CD4+ or CD8+ T cells sorted from blood, sampled in a trial of the OX40 agonist ivuxolimab. This rearrangement joins TRBV18 to TRBJ1-1; D call uncertain. The CDR3 coding sequence is TGTGCCAGCTCACCATTCGCGGAGGGTGGGGATTGGACTGAAGCTTTCTTT. Protein product: CASSPFAEGGDWTEAFF.